This entry concerns a single T cell receptor beta chain. Its antigen is unidentified. The ends were cut back, 5 bases at V and 1 base at J, with 14 bases in the middle. The CDR3 length is 15 residues. The germline V gene has CDR1 MDHEN and CDR2 SYDVKM. The method was immunoSEQ multiplex PCR; TCRdb's version includes in-frame clones alone and lacks a portion of them. Among approximately 84,000 clones listed, about 89% were seen once. This entry comes from a study of OX40 agonist ivuxolimab in advanced cancers. Overall study: Patients received ivuxolimab, an agonistic anti-OX40 (CD134) antibody. Those treated in dose escalation had hepatocellular carcinoma, melanoma, renal cell cancer or head and neck cancer. Findings of the study overall: Expanded peripheral T cells had an undetermined antigen specificity.

The chain links TRBV28 to TRBJ2-5; D is possibly TRBD2 (6 bases). Sequencing was performed on CD4+ or CD8+ T cells sorted from blood, taken in a trial of the OX40 agonist ivuxolimab. The receptor was isolated from an adult with an advanced solid tumor such as melanoma, head and neck, liver or kidney cancer. CDR3 loop: CASSPGGLIQETQYF. The CDR3, as DNA: TGTGCCAGCAGTCCCGGGGGACTGATCCAAGAGACCCAGTACTTC.